This T cell receptor (beta chain) was sequenced in a study of T cell responses to AZD1222 COVID-19 vaccine. Sequenced by immunoSEQ multiplex PCR; TCRdb stores in-frame clones only, minus some. The table includes about 180,000 clones, about nine tenths detected once. This CDR3 contains 13 residues. This clone has only one observation. The specimen was peripheral blood, collected on day 0 of AZD1222 vaccination. The clonotype was recovered from an adult in good health. The chain carries TRBV21-1 and TRBJ2-7; the table's TRBD2 call for D was not verified on the DNA. TRBV21-1 is flagged as a pseudogene. CDR3 loop: CASIQRGDYEQYF. CDR3 DNA sequence: TGTGCCAGCATCCAGCGGGGAGACTACGAGCAGTACTTC.